This note documents a single TCR beta chain sequence. This sample was included in a study of T cell changes during pregnancy in multiple sclerosis. Produced via immunoSEQ multiplex PCR; TCRdb's table is partial and in-frame only. The sample records approximately 90,000 clones, approximately 90% being singletons. V was clipped by 4 bases and J by 7 bases, with 20 bases between them. The CDR3 has 15 residues. The germline V gene has CDR1 SGHTS and CDR2 YDEGEE. The receptor was isolated from a female donor with multiple sclerosis, enrolled in a pregnancy study. The sequencing used peripheral blood, collected before pregnancy. The chain is built from TRBV5-8 and TRBJ1-2; D is ambiguous. In DNA form, the CDR3 reads TGTGCCAGCAGCCCCCGTCAGTCGACTAGGGTTGGCTACACCTTC. Translating gives CASSPRQSTRVGYTF.